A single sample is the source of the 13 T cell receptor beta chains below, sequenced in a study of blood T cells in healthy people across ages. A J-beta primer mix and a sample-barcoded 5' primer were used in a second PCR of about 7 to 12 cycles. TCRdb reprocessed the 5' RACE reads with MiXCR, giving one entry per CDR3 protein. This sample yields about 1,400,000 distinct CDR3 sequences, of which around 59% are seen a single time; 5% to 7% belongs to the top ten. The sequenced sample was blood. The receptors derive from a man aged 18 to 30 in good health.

This chain's CDR3 is CASSQVGIGGLQETQYF. CDR3 nucleotides: TGCGCCAGCAGCCAAGTAGGTATCGGAGGGCTTCAAGAGACCCAGTACTTC. The chain employs TRBV4-1 and TRBJ2-5, with TRBD2 as a possible D gene (6 bases). Per the germline V gene, CDR1 is MGHRA and CDR2 is YSYEKL. The CDR3 consists of 17 residues. V was cut by 1 base and J by 2 bases, with 17 bases left in between.

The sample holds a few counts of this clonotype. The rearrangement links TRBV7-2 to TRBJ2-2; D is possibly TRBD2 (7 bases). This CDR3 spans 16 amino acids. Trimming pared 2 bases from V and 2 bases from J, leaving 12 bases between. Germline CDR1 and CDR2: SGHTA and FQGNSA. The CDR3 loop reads CASSLMAGANTGELFF. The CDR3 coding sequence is TGTGCCAGCAGCTTAATGGCGGGGGCTAACACCGGGGAGCTGTTTTTT.

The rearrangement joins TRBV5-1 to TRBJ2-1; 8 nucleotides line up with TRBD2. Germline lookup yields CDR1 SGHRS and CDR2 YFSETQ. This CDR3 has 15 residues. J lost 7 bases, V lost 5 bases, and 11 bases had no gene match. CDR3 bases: TGCGCCAGCAGTGAACCGGGACTAGTGGGAAATGAGCAGTTCTTC. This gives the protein CASSEPGLVGNEQFF.

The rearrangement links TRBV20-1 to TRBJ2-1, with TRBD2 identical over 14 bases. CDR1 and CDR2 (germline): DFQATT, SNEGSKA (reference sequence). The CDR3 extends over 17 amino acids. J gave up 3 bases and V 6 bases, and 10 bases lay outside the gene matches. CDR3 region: CSAPKGLAGAYYNEQFF. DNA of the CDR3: TGCAGTGCCCCCAAGGGACTAGCGGGGGCCTACTACAATGAGCAGTTCTTC.

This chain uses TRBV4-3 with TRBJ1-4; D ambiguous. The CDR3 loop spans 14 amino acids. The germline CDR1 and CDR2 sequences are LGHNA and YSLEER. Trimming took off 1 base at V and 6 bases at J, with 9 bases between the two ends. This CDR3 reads CASSQAKGDEKLFF. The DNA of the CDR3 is TGCGCCAGCAGCCAAGCGAAGGGAGATGAAAAACTGTTTTTT.

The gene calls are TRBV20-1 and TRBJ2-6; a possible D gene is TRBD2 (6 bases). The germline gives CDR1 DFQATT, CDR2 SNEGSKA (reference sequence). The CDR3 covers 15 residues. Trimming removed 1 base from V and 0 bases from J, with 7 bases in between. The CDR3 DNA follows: TGCAGTGCTAGAGTCGGGAGCTCTGGGGCCAACGTCCTGACTTTC. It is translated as CSARVGSSGANVLTF.

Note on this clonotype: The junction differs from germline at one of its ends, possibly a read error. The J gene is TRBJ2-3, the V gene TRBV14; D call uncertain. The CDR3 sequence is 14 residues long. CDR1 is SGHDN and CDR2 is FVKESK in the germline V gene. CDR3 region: CASSQEITADTQYF. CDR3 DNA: TGCGCCAGCAGCCAAGAAATCACTGCAGATACGCAGTATTTT.

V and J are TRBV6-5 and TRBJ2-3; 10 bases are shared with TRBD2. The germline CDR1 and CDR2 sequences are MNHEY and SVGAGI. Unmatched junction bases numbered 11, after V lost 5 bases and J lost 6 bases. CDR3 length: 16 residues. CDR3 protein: CASSQLASGRSDTQYF. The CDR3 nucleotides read TGTGCCAGCAGTCAACTCGCTAGCGGGAGATCTGATACGCAGTATTTT.

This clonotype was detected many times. CDR3 amino acids: CASSLGSYEQYF. The CDR3 coding sequence is TGTGCCAGCAGCTTAGGGTCCTACGAGCAGTACTTC. V is TRBV7-9 and J is TRBJ2-7; no firm D call. The V gene's germline CDR1 is SEHNR and CDR2 FQNEAQ (reference sequence). V lost 1 base, J lost 1 base, and 2 bases lay in between. The CDR3 has 12 amino acids.

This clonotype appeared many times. The CDR3 region is CSADRAYTDTQYF. In nucleotides, the CDR3 is TGCAGCGCGGACAGGGCATACACAGATACGCAGTATTTT. The V call is TRBV29-1, the J call TRBJ2-3, with 8 bases identical to TRBD1. J was trimmed by 2 bases and V by 7 bases; bases with no gene match: 5. CDR3 length: 13 amino acids. The germline gives CDR1 SQVTM, CDR2 ANQGSEA.

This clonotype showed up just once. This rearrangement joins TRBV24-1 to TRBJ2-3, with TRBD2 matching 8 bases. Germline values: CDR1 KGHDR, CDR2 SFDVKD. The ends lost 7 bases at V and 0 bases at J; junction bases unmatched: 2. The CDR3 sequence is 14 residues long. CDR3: CATSSGRSTDTQYF. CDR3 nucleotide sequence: TGTGCCACCAGCAGCGGGAGAAGCACAGATACGCAGTATTTT.

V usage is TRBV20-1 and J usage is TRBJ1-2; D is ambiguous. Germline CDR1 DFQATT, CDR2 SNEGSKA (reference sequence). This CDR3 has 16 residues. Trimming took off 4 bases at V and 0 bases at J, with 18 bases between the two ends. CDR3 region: CSAKEGRLLPNYGYTF. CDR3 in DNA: TGCAGTGCTAAGGAAGGCAGACTACTACCTAACTATGGCTACACCTTC.

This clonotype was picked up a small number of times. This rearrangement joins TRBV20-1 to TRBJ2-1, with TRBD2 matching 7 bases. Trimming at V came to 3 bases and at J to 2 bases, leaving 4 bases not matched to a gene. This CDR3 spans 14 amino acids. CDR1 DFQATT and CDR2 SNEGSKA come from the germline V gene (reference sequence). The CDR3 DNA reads TGCAGTGCTAGTGGGCTAGCGGCCTACAATGAGCAGTTCTTC. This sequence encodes CSASGLAAYNEQFF.